This entry lists 26 T cell receptor beta chains sequenced from one sample in a study of T-cell reconstitution after alpha-beta-depleted transplantation in children. Construction of the TCRbeta library involved unique molecular identifiers. A single record per CDR3 protein comes from TCRdb applying MiXCR to the PCR reads. The sample consists of around 300,000 distinct CDR3 sequences, approximately 7.3% of them appearing once. Study-wide points: T-cell counts and diversity were attributed mostly to newly produced T cells one year after transplant.

Their antigens remain unidentified. Source: peripheral blood, taken 360 days after TCRalphabeta/CD19-depleted stem cell transplant. These receptors were obtained from a female patient aged 2-15 years who had a stem cell transplant for Fanconi anemia, so the T cells may come from the graft donor.

A note on this clonotype: The junction does not match germline at one end; this may be a read error. The genes are TRBV28 and TRBJ2-7; TRBD2 matches 12 bases. Germline CDR1 MDHEN, CDR2 SYDVKM. The CDR3 contains 17 residues. Here the CDR3 DNA reads TGTGCCAGCAGTTTATTCAGGGCGAGGACTAGCGGGACCCAGAGCGACTTC. It is translated as CASSLFRARTSGTQSDF.

This clonotype was seen a handful of times. The chain is built from TRBV27 and TRBJ1-1, with a weak D call TRBD1 (5 bases). This CDR3 has 15 residues. V lost 3 bases to trimming and J lost 4 bases, with 15 bases between them. CDR1 is MNHEY, CDR2 SMNVEV, per germline (reference sequence). The DNA for the CDR3 is TGTGCCAGCAGTTTCAAAGGGGTTGGAAGCACTGAAGCTTTCTTT. Protein: CASSFKGVGSTEAFF.

This clonotype was seen a handful of times. V gene TRBV2 combines with J gene TRBJ1-1; 10 nucleotides agree with TRBD1. This CDR3 region has 13 residues. Germline CDR1 is SNHLY and CDR2 is FYNNEI. Trimming removed 9 bases from V and 4 bases from J; junction bases left unmatched: 5. The CDR3 DNA sequence: TGTGCCAGGGACAGGGGGTTTGCCACTGAAGCTTTCTTT. Its translation: CARDRGFATEAFF.

This clonotype occurred many times. V gene TRBV12-3 or TRBV12-4 combines with J gene TRBJ1-1; D remains ambiguous. Trimming cost V 4 bases and J 7 bases, with 4 bases left between them. This CDR3 is built from 10 residues. The CDR3 sequence: CASSSGEAFF. CDR3 sequence (DNA): TGTGCCAGCAGTTCCGGTGAAGCTTTCTTT.

In its sample, this clonotype was seen many times. The chain links TRBV5-1 to TRBJ2-2, with 8 bases that match TRBD2. Germline V gene data show CDR1 as SGHRS and CDR2 as YFSETQ. Trimming at V came to 5 bases and at J to 2 bases, leaving 2 bases not matched to a gene. The CDR3 is 14 amino acids. The CDR3 protein is CASRLAENTGELFF. CDR3 coding DNA: TGCGCCAGCAGACTAGCGGAAAACACCGGGGAGCTGTTTTTT.

The sample holds many counts of this clonotype. V is TRBV6-2 or TRBV6-3 and J is TRBJ2-7, with TRBD1 matching over 7 bases. The CDR3 consists of 13 residues. CDR1 and CDR2 (germline): MNHEY, SVGEGT. Trimming cost V 0 bases and J 7 bases; bases outside gene matches: 3. As DNA, the CDR3 is TGTGCCAGCAGTTACTCGTTGGGACAGGAGCAGTACTTC. This codes for CASSYSLGQEQYF.

This clonotype occurred many times. CDR3 bases: TGTGCCAGCAGCCACCTCAGGGGGCTGGAGACCCAGTACTTC. Residues: CASSHLRGLETQYF. The chain links TRBV3-1 to TRBJ2-5; 8 nucleotides match TRBD1. V trimming: 3 bases; J trimming: 5 bases; junction bases outside the gene matches: 5. Germline V gene data show CDR1 as LGHDT and CDR2 as YNNKEL (reference sequence). This CDR3 is 14 amino acids long.

The V and J genes are TRBV9 and TRBJ1-1, with TRBD1 matching over 11 bases. V was clipped by 3 bases and J by 1 base; unmatched bases: 2. CDR3 length: 15 residues. CDR1 is SGDLS and CDR2 is YYNGEE in the germline V gene. CDR3 nucleotides: TGTGCCAGCAGCGAGGGACAGGGGGGGAACACTGAAGCTTTCTTT. It is translated as CASSEGQGGNTEAFF.

This clonotype came up many times. The chain is built from TRBV7-2 and TRBJ1-1; D is undetermined. The length of the CDR3 is 12 residues. The V end lost 2 bases, the J end lost 5 bases, and 6 bases lay between the germline ends. Germline V gene data show CDR1 as SGHTA and CDR2 as FQGNSA. CDR3 protein: CASSLYGTEAFF. CDR3 DNA: TGTGCCAGCAGCTTATATGGGACTGAAGCTTTCTTT.

The table lists this clonotype with many counts. The rearrangement links TRBV28 to TRBJ1-1, with a tentative D call TRBD1 (6 bases). Germline CDR1 MDHEN, CDR2 SYDVKM. The CDR3 sequence is 13 residues long. Trimming took 6 bases from V and 1 from J, leaving 9 bases between them. For the CDR3, the DNA is TGTGCCAGCAGGGGGACACCGAACACTGAAGCTTTCTTT. This sequence encodes CASRGTPNTEAFF.

This clonotype was picked up many times. The chain couples TRBV4-2 to TRBJ1-5; D perhaps matches TRBD1 (5 bases). The CDR3 has 15 residues. Trimming cost V 0 bases and J 1 base, with 7 bases left between them. Germline values: CDR1 LGHNA, CDR2 YNFKEQ. The DNA for the CDR3 is TGTGCCAGCAGCCAAGAACCAGGGAGCAATCAGCCCCAGCATTTT. Encoded protein: CASSQEPGSNQPQHF.

This clonotype has only a few counts. This sequence joins TRBV7-9 and TRBJ1-3, with a weak D call TRBD1 (5 bases). The CDR3 runs to 14 residues. Looked up from germline, CDR1 is SEHNR and CDR2 is FQNEAQ (reference sequence). The ends were cut back, 5 bases at V and 0 bases at J, with 8 bases in the middle. The CDR3 region has the DNA TGTGCCAGCAGCGGGACTTTCTCTGGAAACACCATATATTTT. It encodes CASSGTFSGNTIYF.

This clonotype was detected many times. V gene TRBV6-1 combines with J gene TRBJ2-7; TRBD1 is a possible D gene (5 bases). The V end lost 5 bases, the J end lost 4 bases, and 12 bases lay between the germline ends. The CDR3 is 13 residues long. Germline V gives CDR1 MNHNS, CDR2 SASEGT. CDR3 sequence (DNA): TGTGCCAGCAGTCGACCCACAGGATACGAGCAGTACTTC. It codes for CASSRPTGYEQYF.

In its sample, this clonotype was seen many times. The chain joins TRBV19 to TRBJ2-4; possibly TRBD2 for D (5 bases). Germline V gives CDR1 LNHDA, CDR2 SQIVND (reference sequence). There are 14 residues in the CDR3. V lost 3 bases, J lost 4 bases, and 10 bases lay in between. CDR3 nucleotides: TGTGCCAGTAGTATCTGGGGAGAGAAAAACATTCAGTACTTC. This encodes CASSIWGEKNIQYF.

Details on this clonotype: Compared with germline, one end of the junction differs, possibly owing to a read error. V and J are TRBV13 and TRBJ1-1; no definite D call. In germline, CDR1 is PRHDT, CDR2 FYEKMQ (reference sequence). The CDR3 is 12 amino acids. CDR3 in DNA: TGTGCCAGCAGCTTAGGCCGTACTCCCTTGTCGTTT. Protein: CASSLGRTPLSF.

This clonotype was counted many times. The chain has TRBV5-1 and TRBJ2-2; D unclear. The length of the CDR3 is 17 residues. Trimming left V 7 bases short and J 0 bases short, with 19 bases between. CDR1 is SGHRS and CDR2 is YFSETQ in the germline V gene. The CDR3 nucleotides are TGCGCCAGCGGCTCTCCAGCCCCGTTCGCGAACACCGGGGAGCTGTTTTTT. This translates into CASGSPAPFANTGELFF.

The gene calls are TRBV27 and TRBJ1-2; D not certain. Germline CDR1 and CDR2: MNHEY and SMNVEV (reference sequence). CDR3 length: 12 residues. The ends were cut back, 2 bases at V and 8 bases at J, with 9 bases in the middle. The CDR3 DNA is TGTGCCAGCAGTTTAGAGACTTACGGCTACACCTTC. It yields the protein CASSLETYGYTF.

The chain is built from TRBV2 and TRBJ1-1; 11 bases align to TRBD1. Germline V gene data show CDR1 as SNHLY and CDR2 as FYNNEI. Trimming took 6 bases from V and 1 from J; bases not matched to a gene: 7. The CDR3 is made up of 16 amino acids. In DNA, the CDR3 is TGTGCCAGCAGCGTGGACAGGGGGCTTTGGAACACTGAAGCTTTCTTT. Translated: CASSVDRGLWNTEAFF.

This clonotype was picked up many times. The V gene is TRBV29-1, the J gene TRBJ1-2, with D unresolved. Germline CDR1 reads SQVTM; CDR2 reads ANQGSEA. Trimming removed 2 bases from V and 2 bases from J, with 6 bases in between. The CDR3 has 12 residues. CDR3 residues: CSVENRNYGYTF. CDR3 DNA: TGCAGCGTTGAAAACAGAAACTATGGCTACACCTTC. Supplemented by reference TRBV29-1 and TRBJ1-2, the full variable domain reads SAVISQKPSRDICQRGTSLTIQCQVDSQVTMMFWYRQQPGQSLTLIATANQGSEATYESGFVIDKFPISRPNLTFSTLTVSNMSPEDSSIYLCSVENRNYGYTFGSGTRLTVV.

This clonotype was detected ten times or more. The rearrangement links TRBV10-3 to TRBJ2-5; 11 bases align to TRBD2. With V trimmed by 8 bases and J by 4 bases, 9 bases remained unmatched. Germline CDR1 is ENHRY and CDR2 is SYGVKD. CDR3 length: 15 amino acids. This CDR3 reads CAIGASGGKGETQYF. DNA for the CDR3: TGTGCCATCGGGGCTAGCGGGGGGAAAGGAGAGACCCAGTACTTC.

This clonotype was seen ten or more times. For the CDR3, the DNA is TGCAGCGTTGAAGATGGGGGGACGGGTTACGAGCAGTACTTC. This codes for CSVEDGGTGYEQYF. The chain carries TRBV29-1 and TRBJ2-7; possible D gene TRBD2, 6 bases. Germline V lookup: CDR1 SQVTM, CDR2 ANQGSEA. V lost 0 bases, J lost 4 bases, and 13 bases lay in between. This CDR3 is 14 amino acids long.

The table lists this clonotype with many counts. The J gene is TRBJ2-6, the V gene TRBV12-3 or TRBV12-4; no firm D call. Trimming pared 1 base from V and 10 bases from J, leaving 8 bases between. CDR3 length equals 13 residues. CDR3 loop: CASSLGQPNVLTF. In nucleotides, the CDR3 is TGTGCCAGCAGTTTAGGGCAGCCGAACGTCCTGACTTTC.

This chain uses TRBV5-1 with TRBJ2-2, with 15 bases identical to TRBD2. The CDR3 sequence is 18 residues long. The V and J ends lost 4 bases and 7 bases, in that order; junction bases with no gene match: 11. The V gene's germline CDR1 is SGHRS and CDR2 YFSETQ. The CDR3 is CASSPGTSGGPSYGELFF. The CDR3 DNA follows: TGCGCCAGCAGCCCCGGGACTAGCGGGGGGCCCTCCTACGGGGAGCTGTTTTTT.

This chain uses TRBV5-8 with TRBJ2-1; unclear D gene. CDR3 size: 13 residues. Germline V CDR1 and CDR2: SGHTS, YDEGEE. V lost 3 bases, J lost 6 bases, and 10 bases lay in between. The CDR3 region has the DNA TGTGCCAGCAGCTCTTGGGCAGCCAATGAGCAGTTCTTC. Translation: CASSSWAANEQFF.

This clonotype was counted only a few times. The chain couples TRBV7-9 to TRBJ1-1; D is perhaps TRBD1 (5 bases). The CDR3 loop spans 15 amino acids. V gave up 3 bases and J gave up 6 bases, with 17 bases separating them. Germline-derived CDR1 and CDR2 are SEHNR and FQNEAQ (reference sequence). CDR3 sequence: CASSFVGVRDPEAFF. The DNA of the CDR3 is TGTGCCAGCAGCTTCGTAGGAGTCAGGGACCCTGAAGCTTTCTTT.

This clonotype has at least ten counts. The chain combines TRBV11-1 with TRBJ2-1, with a tentative D call TRBD1 (6 bases). The germline gives CDR1 SGHAT, CDR2 FQDESV (reference sequence). The CDR3 is 18 amino acids. V lost 10 bases and J 0 bases, leaving 25 bases between the germline ends. CDR3 in amino acids: CAITGFRLHLGSYNEQFF. CDR3 DNA: TGTGCCATCACAGGGTTTAGGCTCCACCTAGGCTCCTACAATGAGCAGTTCTTC.